The 31 T cell receptor beta chains below come from one sample, sequenced in a study of blood T cell repertoires in COVID-19. Clones were read by immunoSEQ multiplex PCR, and TCRdb kept only the in-frame ones, dropping some. The table records hundreds of thousands of clones, 85% to 90% of them present only once. The specimen sequenced was peripheral blood. The receptors originated from a man aged 65 to 85 with acute or convalescent COVID-19.

The chain has TRBV6-6 and TRBJ1-6; 7 positions match TRBD1. The V segment lost 6 bases and the J segment 9 bases; nucleotides outside the gene matches: 11. This CDR3 is built from 15 residues. Germline V gene sequence: CDR1 MNHNY, CDR2 SVGAGI (reference sequence). The CDR3 spells CASSPGQALGSPLHF. The CDR3 DNA follows: TGTGCCAGCAGCCCTGGACAGGCTCTGGGTTCACCCCTCCACTTT.

The chain recombines TRBV7-2 with TRBJ1-2, with 9 bases lining up with TRBD1. Germline V lookup: CDR1 SGHTA, CDR2 FQGNSA. This CDR3 spans 14 amino acids. Losses at the gene ends were 5 bases for V and 6 bases for J; bases not matched to a gene: 7. The CDR3 nucleotides read TGTGCCAGCAGCCAGGACAGGGGTTTTGATGGCTACACCTTC. It specifies CASSQDRGFDGYTF.

The rearrangement links TRBV14 to TRBJ1-2; 11 nucleotides agree with TRBD1. The trim removed 6 bases at V and 7 bases at J, leaving 4 bases unmatched. The CDR3 length is 13 residues. The germline gives CDR1 SGHDN, CDR2 FVKESK. The CDR3 nucleotides read TGTGCCAGCAGAGGACAGGGGGCTGCTGGCTACACCTTC. Protein sequence: CASRGQGAAGYTF.

V gene TRBV19 combines with J gene TRBJ1-3; possibly TRBD1 for D (6 bases). The germline V and J ends were trimmed by 3 bases and 0 bases, with 9 bases remaining between them. The CDR3 totals 15 residues. From germline, CDR1 is LNHDA and CDR2 SQIVND (reference sequence). In DNA, the CDR3 is TGTGCCAGTAGTATCACAGGGAACTCTGGAAACACCATATATTTT. It specifies CASSITGNSGNTIYF.

The rearrangement joins TRBV5-4 to TRBJ2-7; the match to TRBD2 covers 14 bases. The CDR3 runs 18 residues. Germline V lookup: CDR1 SGHNT, CDR2 YYREEE (reference sequence). Losses at the gene ends were 5 bases for V and 4 bases for J; bases not matched to a gene: 14. DNA for the CDR3: TGTGCCAGCAGACCCGGGACTAGCGGGAGTTTGGGTCCTTACGAGCAGTACTTC. It codes for CASRPGTSGSLGPYEQYF. Complete variable domain (other parts from reference TRBV5-4 and TRBJ2-7): ETGVTQSPTHLIKTRGQQVTLRCSSQSGHNTVSWYQQALGQGPQFIFQYYREEENGRGNFPPRFSGLQFPNYSSELNVNALELDDSALYLCASRPGTSGSLGPYEQYFGPGTRLTVT.

The V call is TRBV6-5, the J call TRBJ2-7, with TRBD1 identical over 7 bases. V was pared by 9 bases and J by 2 bases, with 7 bases of the junction left unmatched. The CDR3 contains 13 residues. Germline CDR1 reads MNHEY; CDR2 reads SVGAGI. The CDR3 DNA reads TGTGCCAGTTCCCGGGACAGCACCTACGAGCAGTACTTC. Its protein is CASSRDSTYEQYF.

The rearrangement links TRBV7-9 to TRBJ2-7; 9 bases align to TRBD2. Germline V CDR1 and CDR2: SEHNR, FQNEAQ (reference sequence). V shed 4 bases and J 3 bases; nucleotides not matched to a gene: 13. This CDR3 has 17 amino acids. CDR3 sequence (DNA): TGTGCCAGCAGCTCTCCTGACGAAGCGGGGGGACACTACGAGCAGTACTTC. Translated, it gives CASSSPDEAGGHYEQYF.

This rearrangement joins TRBV2 to TRBJ2-5; TRBD2 might be the D (6 bases). V shed 4 bases and J shed 3 bases, with 15 bases lying between them. CDR3 length: 15 residues. CDR1 and CDR2 (germline): SNHLY, FYNNEI. The CDR3 sequence is CASSGVAAFEETQYF. CDR3 in DNA: TGTGCCAGCAGTGGAGTAGCGGCATTCGAAGAGACCCAGTACTTC.

The chain recombines TRBV2 with TRBJ2-2, with 8 positions matching TRBD1. CDR3 length: 15 residues. Looked up from germline, CDR1 is SNHLY and CDR2 is FYNNEI. V was clipped by 6 bases and J by 5 bases; unmatched bases: 8. CDR3 loop: CASSLGQGRTGELFF. DNA for the CDR3: TGTGCCAGCAGCCTAGGACAGGGACGGACCGGGGAGCTGTTTTTT. The full variable domain, rest sourced from reference TRBV2 and TRBJ2-2, is EPEVTQTPSHQVTQMGQEVILRCVPISNHLYFYWYRQILGQKVEFLVSFYNNEISEKSEIFDDQFSVERPDGSNFTLKIRSTKLEDSAMYFCASSLGQGRTGELFFGEGSRLTVL.

The chain carries TRBV11-1 and TRBJ2-5; 11 nucleotides line up with TRBD1. The CDR3 length is 14 residues. Germline loops: CDR1 SGHAT, CDR2 FQDESV (reference sequence). V dropped 5 bases and J dropped 5; count of bases not matched to a gene: 4. The CDR3 coding sequence is TGTGCCAGCAGCCGGACAGGGGGCTCGGAGACCCAGTACTTC. It translates to CASSRTGGSETQYF. The full variable domain, in which reference TRBV11-1 and TRBJ2-5 provide the parts outside the CDR3, is EAEVAQSPRYKITEKSQAVAFWCDPISGHATLYWYRQILGQGPELLVQFQDESVVDDSQLPKDRFSAERLKGVDSTLKIQPAELGDSAMYLCASSRTGGSETQYFGPGTRLLVL.

This rearrangement joins TRBV9 to TRBJ1-3; D is unclear. There are 14 residues in the CDR3. Trimming cost V 3 bases and J 2 bases, with 9 bases left between them. CDR1 SGDLS and CDR2 YYNGEE come from the germline V gene. As DNA, the CDR3 is TGTGCCAGCAGCGCCCAGGAAGCTGGAAACACCATATATTTT. Translating gives CASSAQEAGNTIYF.

J is TRBJ2-3 and V is TRBV3-1 (or the pseudogene TRBV3-2), with TRBD1 identical over 10 bases. V shed 1 base, J shed 4 bases, and the junction held 8 bases outside the gene matches. CDR1 LGHDT and CDR2 YNNKEL come from the germline V gene (reference sequence). This CDR3 contains 17 residues. CDR3 sequence (DNA): TGTGCCAGCAGCCAAGCAAAGACAGGGGGCTTCCCAGATACGCAGTATTTT. It yields the protein CASSQAKTGGFPDTQYF.

The rearrangement joins TRBV6-5 to TRBJ2-7, with D perhaps TRBD2 (6 bases). The CDR3 is 14 amino acids. Between the trimmed V and J ends, which lost 6 bases and 7 bases, there was a span of 19 bases. In germline, CDR1 is MNHEY, CDR2 SVGAGI. CDR3 protein: CASRPRTGAGEQYF. The CDR3 DNA reads as TGTGCCAGCAGGCCAAGGACGGGAGCAGGGGAGCAGTACTTC.

A single count supports this clone. The chain carries TRBV29-1 and TRBJ2-3; TRBD2 might be the D (7 bases). Germline-derived CDR1 and CDR2 are SQVTM and ANQGSEA. Trimming pared 1 base from V and 5 bases from J, leaving 16 bases between. The CDR3 has 15 residues. The CDR3, as DNA: TGCAGCGTTGAAGGAGGGGGGGTAGAAGGAGATACGCAGTATTTT. Translating gives CSVEGGGVEGDTQYF.

The chain combines TRBV11-2 with TRBJ1-2, with D possibly matching TRBD1 (5 bases). CDR3 length: 13 residues. Trimming removed 2 bases at V and 8 bases at J, with 12 bases between. CDR1 is SGHAT and CDR2 is FQNNGV in the germline V gene. CDR3 coding DNA: TGTGCCAGCAGCTTAAGTCAAGGGGTCGGCTACACCTTC. This translates into CASSLSQGVGYTF. Full variable domain (remainder filled in from reference TRBV11-2 and TRBJ1-2): EAGVAQSPRYKIIEKRQSVAFWCNPISGHATLYWYQQILGQGPKLLIQFQNNGVVDDSQLPKDRFSAERLKGVDSTLKIQPAKLEDSAVYLCASSLSQGVGYTFGSGTRLTVV.

This chain links TRBV4-2 with TRBJ2-5; 12 bases match TRBD2. The CDR3 extends over 16 amino acids. Germline trimming cut 3 bases from V and 4 bases from J; bases unmatched to any gene: 6. Germline values: CDR1 LGHNA, CDR2 YNFKEQ. This CDR3 reads CASSQYSSGGVETQYF. The CDR3 nucleotides are TGTGCCAGCAGCCAGTATTCTAGCGGGGGGGTAGAGACCCAGTACTTC.

V and J are TRBV30 and TRBJ2-7; 7 positions match TRBD1. In germline, CDR1 is GTSNPN, CDR2 SVGIG (reference sequence). V gave up 5 bases and J gave up 3 bases; unmatched junction bases: 1. The CDR3 has 11 amino acids. The CDR3 protein is CAWGDSYEQYF. The CDR3 nucleotides are TGTGCCTGGGGGGACAGCTACGAGCAGTACTTC.

This chain connects TRBV18 to TRBJ2-7; 8 bases map to TRBD1. There are 16 residues in the CDR3. The junction had 14 bases not matched to a gene; V was cut back by 3 bases and J by 7 bases. Germline values: CDR1 KGHSH, CDR2 LQKENI. The CDR3 sequence: CASSPILGRGPGEQYF. Here the CDR3 DNA reads TGTGCCAGCTCACCCATTCTTGGCAGGGGGCCGGGAGAGCAGTACTTC.

The chain couples TRBV29-1 to TRBJ2-1; weak D call: TRBD1 (5 bases). CDR3 length: 15 residues. Germline lookup yields CDR1 SQVTM and CDR2 ANQGSEA. The V end lost 1 base, the J end lost 4 bases, and 14 bases lay between the germline ends. CDR3 nucleotides: TGCAGCGTTGAAGGGCCCCGTGGGGCATACAATGAGCAGTTCTTC. Protein product: CSVEGPRGAYNEQFF.

This clone was observed a handful of times. V is TRBV6-1 and J is TRBJ1-4; possibly TRBD1 for D (6 bases). The CDR3 covers 15 residues. Germline V gene sequence: CDR1 MNHNS, CDR2 SASEGT. Trimming took 3 bases from V and 8 from J, leaving 16 bases between them. CDR3 region: CASSETQGIGEKLFF. The DNA for the CDR3 is TGTGCCAGCAGTGAGACACAGGGTATCGGAGAAAAACTGTTTTTT.

The chain is built from TRBV29-1 and TRBJ2-5; D not resolved. Per germline, CDR1 SQVTM and CDR2 ANQGSEA. V was clipped by 2 bases and J by 1 base, with 11 bases between them. The CDR3 is 14 residues long. CDR3 DNA: TGCAGCGTTGAAAACAGCAATTTCCAAGAGACCCAGTACTTC. It encodes CSVENSNFQETQYF.

The chain has TRBV3-1 (or the pseudogene TRBV3-2) and TRBJ2-4; 9 bases are shared with TRBD1. The junction had 6 bases not matched to a gene; V was cut back by 1 base and J by 8 bases. The CDR3 has 15 amino acids. The germline CDR1 and CDR2 sequences are LGHDT and YNNKEL (reference sequence). The CDR3: CASSQGTGARDIQYF. CDR3 DNA sequence: TGTGCCAGCAGCCAAGGGACAGGGGCTAGAGACATTCAGTACTTC.

This clone has just one count. The chain carries TRBV7-2 and TRBJ2-1; D is possibly TRBD2 (5 bases). Germline V lookup: CDR1 SGHTA, CDR2 FQGNSA. The CDR3 runs to 12 residues. V lost 2 bases and J lost 8, with 7 bases in between. The CDR3 region is CASSLRRYEQFF. The CDR3 DNA sequence: TGTGCCAGCAGCTTACGGAGGTATGAGCAGTTCTTC.

This sequence joins TRBV5-1 and TRBJ2-5, with 8 bases fitting TRBD2. This CDR3 contains 15 residues. V shed 3 bases and J 3 bases; nucleotides not matched to a gene: 7. Germline V gene sequence: CDR1 SGHRS, CDR2 YFSETQ. CDR3 region: CASSSRPGLEETQYF. CDR3 in DNA: TGCGCCAGCAGCTCGAGGCCGGGACTAGAAGAGACCCAGTACTTC.

This clone turned up a few times. The chain has TRBV14 and TRBJ1-6; TRBD1 matches at 7 bases. Trimming at V came to 5 bases and at J to 15 bases, leaving 19 bases not matched to a gene. The CDR3 sequence is 16 residues long. In germline, CDR1 is SGHDN, CDR2 FVKESK. The CDR3 bases are TGTGCCAGCAGCGCCCAGGCCGGGACAGTAATTCAAGTCCTCCACTTT. It specifies CASSAQAGTVIQVLHF.

The rearrangement links TRBV10-3 to TRBJ1-1; D unresolved. The V gene lost 10 bases and the J gene lost 4 bases, with 13 bases spanning the gap. Germline assignment: CDR1 ENHRY and CDR2 SYGVKD. The CDR3 extends over 12 amino acids. The CDR3: CASAGVGTEAFF. CDR3 DNA: TGTGCCAGCGCGGGTGTAGGCACTGAAGCTTTCTTT.

This rearrangement joins TRBV6-5 to TRBJ1-5; the match to TRBD1 covers 9 bases. The CDR3 has 14 amino acids. The trim removed 11 bases at V and 7 bases at J, leaving 12 bases unmatched. CDR1 is MNHEY and CDR2 is SVGAGI in the germline V gene. The DNA for the CDR3 is TGTGCCTCCAGTTACGGGACAGGGTTACAGCCCCAGCATTTT. It is translated as CASSYGTGLQPQHF.

V is TRBV30 and J is TRBJ2-2, with TRBD2 identical over 9 bases. V gave up 8 bases and J gave up 5 bases; unmatched junction bases: 9. The CDR3 runs to 14 residues. Germline-derived CDR1 and CDR2 are GTSNPN and SVGIG (reference sequence). The CDR3 nucleotides read TGTGCCGGGAAGCGGGGGGACTGGACCGGGGAGCTGTTTTTT. Encoded protein: CAGKRGDWTGELFF.

This clone occurred a few times. The sample holds other DNA sequences that translate to the same CDR3. The CDR3 DNA follows: TGTGCCAGCAGTTTTCAAAACTACGAGCAGTACTTC. Protein: CASSFQNYEQYF. The rearrangement uses TRBV28 and TRBJ2-7; D gene uncertain. The CDR3 extends over 12 amino acids. Germline CDR1 MDHEN, CDR2 SYDVKM. The V gene lost 3 bases and the J gene lost 3 bases, with 6 bases spanning the gap.

V usage is TRBV6-1 and J usage is TRBJ1-1; D is ambiguous. The CDR3 contains 12 residues. Germline CDR1 is MNHNS and CDR2 is SASEGT. Trimming took off 6 bases at V and 11 bases at J, with 16 bases between the two ends. CDR3 amino acids: CASSLAGSVAFF. In DNA, the CDR3 is TGTGCCAGCAGCCTAGCGGGAAGTGTGGCTTTCTTT.

This chain uses TRBV20-1 with TRBJ2-3, with TRBD1 identical over 7 bases. The CDR3 is made up of 11 amino acids. V trimming: 8 bases; J trimming: 6 bases; junction bases outside the gene matches: 5. CDR1 and CDR2 from the germline V gene are DFQATT and SNEGSKA (reference sequence). CDR3 nucleotides: TGCAGTCCACAACAGGGGGATACGCAGTATTTT. It specifies CSPQQGDTQYF.